These 25 T cell receptor beta chains were all obtained from the same sample, sequenced in a study of cytomegalovirus exposure and HLA in healthy donors. Using immunoSEQ multiplex PCR, the repertoire was profiled, and TCRdb retains in-frame clones only, with some absent. The profile shows over 200,000 clones, roughly 80% of them singletons. What was sequenced was PBMCs. The receptors derive from a woman aged 18-29 years in good health and CMV-seronegative.

The V gene is TRBV29-1, the J gene TRBJ2-1; 7 bases line up with TRBD1. The CDR3 consists of 14 residues. The trim removed 1 base at V and 8 bases at J, leaving 8 bases unmatched. CDR1 and CDR2 (germline): SQVTM, ANQGSEA. CDR3 sequence reads: CSVEGQGRDHEQFF. DNA for the CDR3: TGCAGCGTTGAAGGACAGGGCCGGGACCATGAGCAGTTCTTC.

The chain combines TRBV5-6 with TRBJ1-5; no clear D gene. Per germline, CDR1 SGHDT and CDR2 YYEEEE. V lost 2 bases and J lost 4, with 7 bases in between. The CDR3 sequence is 13 residues long. This CDR3 reads CASSFGGNQPQHF. The CDR3 DNA follows: TGTGCCAGCAGCTTTGGAGGTAATCAGCCCCAGCATTTT.

This clone was recorded a few times. The gene calls are TRBV2 and TRBJ1-5, with D maybe TRBD1 (5 bases). The CDR3 loop spans 13 amino acids. CDR1 and CDR2 (germline): SNHLY, FYNNEI. V was clipped by 8 bases and J by 1 base, with 9 bases between them. In nucleotides, the CDR3 is TGTGCCAGCGGGGGGGAGAGCAATCAGCCCCAGCATTTT. This encodes CASGGESNQPQHF.

This clone was counted only a few times. A much larger clone is a single base away; this may be a read error. The rearrangement joins TRBV4-1 to TRBJ1-2; D possibly corresponds to TRBD1 (6 bases). This CDR3 is built from 14 residues. The germline V and J ends were trimmed by 1 base and 2 bases, with 8 bases remaining between them. Germline V lookup: CDR1 MGHRA, CDR2 YSYEKL. CDR3 region: CASSQVGQNYGYTF. The CDR3, as DNA: TGCGCCAGCAGCCAAGTAGGACAGAACTATGGCTACACCTTC.

The genes are TRBV28 and TRBJ2-3; D is possibly TRBD2 (6 bases). The CDR3 has 15 residues. Germline V lookup: CDR1 MDHEN, CDR2 SYDVKM. V lost 3 bases and J lost 0, with 10 bases in between. The CDR3 bases are TGTGCCAGCAGTTTTGGGCTAGCGAGCACAGATACGCAGTATTTT. It translates to CASSFGLASTDTQYF.

The chain couples TRBV19 to TRBJ1-2; D ambiguous. Germline V gene sequence: CDR1 LNHDA, CDR2 SQIVND (reference sequence). CDR3 length: 11 residues. Deletions cut 9 bases from V and 7 bases from J, with 12 bases between. The CDR3 reads CASSRVGGYTF. The DNA of the CDR3 is TGTGCCAGCAGTCGAGTTGGTGGCTACACCTTC.

This clone appeared once. The chain has TRBV12-5 and TRBJ2-5; either TRBD1 or TRBD2 may supply D (5 bases each). CDR3 length equals 15 residues. V dropped 4 bases and J dropped 4 bases, with 16 bases sitting between them. Germline V gene sequence: CDR1 LGHNT, CDR2 FRNRAP. The CDR3 region is CASGWGLGATETQYF. The CDR3 DNA is TGTGCTAGTGGTTGGGGCCTGGGAGCGACAGAGACCCAGTACTTC. The full variable domain, in which reference TRBV12-5 and TRBJ2-5 provide the parts outside the CDR3, is DARVTQTPRHKVTEMGQEVTMRCQPILGHNTVFWYRQTMMQGLELLAYFRNRAPLDDSGMPKDRFSAEMPDATLATLKIQPSEPRDSAVYFCASGWGLGATETQYFGPGTRLLVL.

J is TRBJ1-5 and V is TRBV15, with a tentative D call TRBD1 (5 bases). Per the germline V gene, CDR1 is LNHNV and CDR2 is YYDKDF (reference sequence). The ends were cut back, 0 bases at V and 8 bases at J, with 14 bases in the middle. CDR3 size: 15 residues. For the CDR3, the DNA is TGTGCCACCAGCAGAGATCTGGGGGGGTTGGAGCCCCAGCATTTT. Protein: CATSRDLGGLEPQHF.

The V call is TRBV28, the J call TRBJ2-1; no firm D call. The CDR3 runs 11 residues. V gave up 3 bases and J gave up 8 bases, with 5 bases separating them. Per the germline V gene, CDR1 is MDHEN and CDR2 is SYDVKM. The CDR3 protein is CASSLFDEQFF. CDR3 nucleotide sequence: TGTGCCAGCAGTTTGTTCGATGAGCAGTTCTTC. Using reference TRBV28 and TRBJ2-1 for the parts outside the CDR3, the full variable domain is DVKVTQSSRYLVKRTGEKVFLECVQDMDHENMFWYRQDPGLGLRLIYFSYDVKMKEKGDIPEGYSVSREKKERFSLILESASTNQTSMYLCASSLFDEQFFGPGTRLTVL.

This rearrangement joins TRBV7-8 to TRBJ1-1; no reliable D call. The CDR3 contains 14 residues. Trimming cost V 5 bases and J 1 base, with 11 bases left between them. Germline V gene data show CDR1 as SGHVS and CDR2 as FQNEAQ. The CDR3 reads CASSPQQRNTEAFF. The DNA of the CDR3 is TGTGCCAGCAGCCCCCAACAGAGGAACACTGAAGCTTTCTTT.

CDR3 loop: CSVGDRGRSYGYTF. Written as DNA, the CDR3 is TGCAGCGTGGGGGACAGGGGGCGTTCCTATGGCTACACCTTC. The chain employs TRBV29-1 and TRBJ1-2; TRBD1 aligns across 12 bases. Germline CDR1 reads SQVTM; CDR2 reads ANQGSEA. The length of the CDR3 is 14 residues. V was pared by 6 bases and J by 4 bases, with 6 bases of the junction left unmatched.

The V gene is TRBV9, the J gene TRBJ2-2; a possible D gene is TRBD1 (5 bases). Looked up from germline, CDR1 is SGDLS and CDR2 is YYNGEE. The CDR3 is 14 residues long. With 6 bases removed from V and 2 bases from J, the gap between germline ends came to 11 bases. CDR3 nucleotide sequence: TGTGCCAGCACAGCGCAGGGTAACACCGGGGAGCTGTTTTTT. It codes for CASTAQGNTGELFF.

J is TRBJ2-6 and V is TRBV5-4; D is unclear. Trimming pared 5 bases from V and 0 bases from J, leaving 9 bases between. Germline assignment: CDR1 SGHNT and CDR2 YYREEE (reference sequence). The CDR3 contains 15 residues. CDR3 sequence: CASRITVSGANVLTF. CDR3 bases: TGTGCCAGCAGGATCACAGTCTCTGGGGCCAACGTCCTGACTTTC.

The chain carries TRBV6-6 and TRBJ2-7; no firm D call. With 6 bases removed from V and 1 base from J, the gap between germline ends came to 10 bases. Germline lookup yields CDR1 MNHNY and CDR2 SVGAGI (reference sequence). The CDR3 covers 13 residues. In nucleotides, the CDR3 is TGTGCCAGCAGCATTCTAGGATCCTACGAGCAGTACTTC. This gives the protein CASSILGSYEQYF.

CDR3 sequence reads: CAWRRTGMNTEAFF. The CDR3 DNA sequence: TGTGCCTGGAGAAGGACAGGGATGAACACTGAAGCTTTCTTT. This chain connects TRBV30 to TRBJ1-1, with TRBD1 matching over 8 bases. This CDR3 is built from 14 residues. CDR1 is GTSNPN and CDR2 is SVGIG in the germline V gene (reference sequence). Trimming at V came to 3 bases and at J to 0 bases, leaving 3 bases not matched to a gene.

The chain couples TRBV30 to TRBJ1-5; 7 bases map to TRBD1. This CDR3 comprises 13 residues. Losses at the gene ends were 5 bases for V and 9 bases for J; bases not matched to a gene: 10. The germline V gene encodes CDR1 GTSNPN and CDR2 SVGIG (reference sequence). CDR3 sequence reads: CAWQTGTSMPQHF. The CDR3 DNA reads as TGTGCCTGGCAGACAGGGACATCTATGCCCCAGCATTTT.

This clone occurred a few times. The chain uses TRBV7-9 and TRBJ1-2, with a possible D match to TRBD1 (5 bases). This CDR3 is built from 16 residues. CDR1 SEHNR and CDR2 FQNEAQ come from the germline V gene (reference sequence). V lost 1 base, J lost 4 bases, and 16 bases lay in between. CDR3 in DNA: TGTGCCAGCAGCTTAGTGGGCCAGGGACTATTCTATGGCTACACCTTC. It yields the protein CASSLVGQGLFYGYTF. The entire variable domain, with the rest obtained from reference TRBV7-9 and TRBJ1-2, is as follows: DTGVSQNPRHKITKRGQNVTFRCDPISEHNRLYWYRQTLGQGPEFLTYFQNEAQLEKSRLLSDRFSAERPKGSFSTLEIQRTEQGDSAMYLCASSLVGQGLFYGYTFGSGTRLTVV.

The rearrangement uses TRBV4-1 and TRBJ2-7; possible D gene TRBD1, 6 bases. This CDR3 is built from 14 residues. Trimming took 0 bases from V and 2 from J, leaving 8 bases between them. Germline V gene lookup returns CDR1 MGHRA and CDR2 YSYEKL. For the CDR3, the DNA is TGCGCCAGCAGCCAAGATCACAGGGCCTACGAGCAGTACTTC. This translates into CASSQDHRAYEQYF.

This clone turned up a few times. The V and J genes are TRBV28 and TRBJ1-2, with unresolved D. This CDR3 comprises 12 residues. V lost 5 bases, J lost 5 bases, and 9 bases lay in between. The germline V gene has CDR1 MDHEN and CDR2 SYDVKM. In DNA, the CDR3 is TGTGCCAGCAGTCCGACGGATTATGGCTACACCTTC. Protein product: CASSPTDYGYTF.

The chain uses TRBV29-1 and TRBJ1-1; D perhaps matches TRBD1 (6 bases). The CDR3 extends over 12 amino acids. Trimming took off 7 bases at V and 5 bases at J, with 14 bases between the two ends. CDR1 and CDR2 from the germline V gene are SQVTM and ANQGSEA. For the CDR3, the DNA is TGCAGCGCCAGTGGTAGGGGGACTGAAGCTTTCTTT. Amino acid sequence: CSASGRGTEAFF.

This chain's CDR3 is CASRRQGGSDTYEQYF. The CDR3 DNA sequence: TGCGCCAGCAGAAGACAGGGCGGGAGTGATACCTACGAGCAGTACTTC. V usage is TRBV10-2 and J usage is TRBJ2-7; either TRBD1 or TRBD2 may fit D (7 bases each). CDR3 length: 16 residues. V lost 6 bases and J 2 bases, leaving 20 bases between the germline ends. Germline CDR1 WSHSY, CDR2 SAAADI.

V and J are TRBV27 and TRBJ2-7; TRBD1 might be the D (7 bases). Looked up from germline, CDR1 is MNHEY and CDR2 is SMNVEV (reference sequence). The CDR3 has 15 residues. The V and J ends lost 5 bases and 4 bases respectively, with 18 bases between them. The CDR3, as DNA: TGTGCCAGCAGTCCAAGGAGGGGGCGCCTTTACGAGCAGTACTTC. Translated, it gives CASSPRRGRLYEQYF.

This rearrangement joins TRBV2 to TRBJ2-5; 10 bases line up with TRBD1. The germline CDR1 and CDR2 sequences are SNHLY and FYNNEI. CDR3 length equals 14 residues. V lost 6 bases and J lost 5; bases outside the gene matches: 6. The CDR3 DNA is TGTGCCAGCAGGCGGGACAGGGGAGGGGAGACCCAGTACTTC. Translating gives CASRRDRGGETQYF.

For the CDR3, the DNA is TGCGCCAGCAGCTTGTTTCTAGCGGGAGGCCGTTCCTACAATGAGCAGTTCTTC. Translation: CASSLFLAGGRSYNEQFF. The chain employs TRBV5-1 and TRBJ2-1; 11 nucleotides line up with TRBD2. CDR3 length: 18 residues. CDR1 SGHRS and CDR2 YFSETQ come from the germline V gene. V shed 1 base, J shed 1 base, and the junction held 7 bases outside the gene matches.

This clone appeared a single time. The gene calls are TRBV11-2 and TRBJ1-6; 8 positions match TRBD1. The CDR3 runs 14 residues. Germline assignment: CDR1 SGHAT and CDR2 FQNNGV. Unmatched junction bases numbered 8, after V lost 5 bases and J lost 11 bases. The CDR3 sequence is CASSLDRGSTPLHF. For the CDR3, the DNA is TGTGCCAGCAGCCTCGACAGGGGTTCGACACCCCTCCACTTT.